The 18 T cell receptor beta chains in this list originate from one sample, sequenced in a study of blood T cells in healthy people across ages. A second PCR, run for roughly 7 to 11 cycles, used a sample-barcoded 5' primer plus a J-beta primer mix. TCRdb called the 5' RACE reads again in MiXCR, with one record for every CDR3 protein. The sample contains approximately 1.5 million distinct CDR3 sequences, roughly 43% of which appear only once. Sequenced material: blood. These receptors were taken from a woman aged 18 to 35 in good health.

This sequence joins TRBV6-1 and TRBJ1-5; D possibly corresponds to TRBD1 (6 bases). Germline V gene lookup returns CDR1 MNHNS and CDR2 SASEGT. The CDR3 totals 14 residues. V was shortened by 4 bases and J by 3 bases, with 10 bases between the two germline ends. The CDR3 sequence: CASSVGQFNQPQHF. CDR3 nucleotide sequence: TGTGCCAGCAGTGTCGGACAGTTCAATCAGCCCCAGCATTTT.

The CDR3 DNA reads as TGCAGTGCTCCTTTAGCGAGGGTTAATGAGCAGTACTTC. Encoded protein: CSAPLARVNEQYF. This chain joins TRBV20-1 and TRBJ2-7, with a tentative D call TRBD2 (5 bases). This CDR3 is built from 13 residues. Trimming left V 5 bases short and J 7 bases short, with 18 bases between. CDR1 and CDR2 from the germline V gene are DFQATT and SNEGSKA (reference sequence).

This clonotype was seen once. This chain connects TRBV6-6 to TRBJ1-2; D not certain. V shed 6 bases and J shed 8 bases, with 19 bases lying between them. Per germline, CDR1 MNHNY and CDR2 SVGAGI (reference sequence). The CDR3 is 14 amino acids. CDR3: CASSDGPGKRGYTF. CDR3 nucleotide sequence: TGTGCCAGCAGCGACGGCCCCGGGAAGAGAGGCTACACCTTC.

The chain links TRBV20-1 to TRBJ1-5, with 9 bases that match TRBD1. The CDR3 has 17 amino acids. V gave up 0 bases and J gave up 7 bases; unmatched junction bases: 13. Germline CDR1 DFQATT, CDR2 SNEGSKA (reference sequence). The CDR3 loop reads CSARDRISGQGGQPQHF. In nucleotides, the CDR3 is TGCAGTGCTAGAGATCGGATTTCGGGACAGGGCGGCCAGCCCCAGCATTTT.

A few counts support this clonotype. The chain joins TRBV15 to TRBJ1-2, with a possible D match to TRBD1 (5 bases). The V gene's germline CDR1 is LNHNV and CDR2 YYDKDF (reference sequence). The CDR3 is 12 amino acids. V dropped 8 bases and J dropped 7 bases, with 14 bases sitting between them. Here the CDR3 reads CATARGYSGYTF. The DNA of the CDR3 is TGTGCCACCGCCCGGGGGTATTCTGGCTACACCTTC. The full variable domain, its missing parts supplied by reference TRBV15 and TRBJ1-2, is DAMVIQNPRYQVTQFGKPVTLSCSQTLNHNVMYWYQQKSSQAPKLLFHYYDKDFNNEADTPDNFQSRRPNTSFCFLDIRSPGLGDTAMYLCATARGYSGYTFGSGTRLTVV.

CDR3 in DNA: TGCAGTGCTGGGACGGCTAATGAAAAACTGTTTTTT. It specifies CSAGTANEKLFF. The rearrangement uses TRBV20-1 and TRBJ1-4; D is possibly TRBD1 (5 bases). The CDR3 spans 12 residues. V lost 5 bases and J lost 3, with 7 bases in between. The germline CDR1 and CDR2 sequences are DFQATT and SNEGSKA (reference sequence).

This clonotype showed up many times. The rearrangement links TRBV2 to TRBJ2-3, with 7 positions matching TRBD2. The trim removed 5 bases at V and 2 bases at J, leaving 7 bases unmatched. Per the germline V gene, CDR1 is SNHLY and CDR2 is FYNNEI. The CDR3 extends over 15 amino acids. The CDR3 reads CASSPGSGNTDTQYF. CDR3 sequence (DNA): TGTGCCAGCAGTCCGGGGAGCGGGAACACAGATACGCAGTATTTT. Based on the CDR3 plus reference TRBV2 and TRBJ2-3, the full variable domain is EPEVTQTPSHQVTQMGQEVILRCVPISNHLYFYWYRQILGQKVEFLVSFYNNEISEKSEIFDDQFSVERPDGSNFTLKIRSTKLEDSAMYFCASSPGSGNTDTQYFGPGTRLTVL.

Written as DNA, the CDR3 is TGCAGTGCTAGTGGTCAGCAAAATTACAATGAGCAGTTCTTC. It encodes CSASGQQNYNEQFF. The chain uses TRBV20-1 and TRBJ2-1; D is uncertain. The V end was cut by 3 bases, the J end by 4 bases, with 13 bases between. Germline loops: CDR1 DFQATT, CDR2 SNEGSKA (reference sequence). The CDR3 is made up of 14 amino acids.

V usage is TRBV13 and J usage is TRBJ2-1; D may be TRBD2 (7 bases). Germline V lookup: CDR1 PRHDT, CDR2 FYEKMQ (reference sequence). V lost 5 bases and J lost 2, with 16 bases in between. There are 16 residues in the CDR3. CDR3 amino acids: CASSPGGGGTYNEQFF. CDR3 nucleotide sequence: TGTGCCAGCAGCCCTGGAGGGGGGGGGACCTACAATGAGCAGTTCTTC.

This chain joins TRBV5-6 and TRBJ1-1; D unresolved. Germline CDR1 and CDR2: SGHDT and YYEEEE. Between the trimmed V and J ends, which lost 5 bases and 4 bases, there was a span of 21 bases. The CDR3 runs 16 residues. In nucleotides, the CDR3 is TGTGCCAGCAGGACTAACAAGTTCAGTTTCGCCACTGAAGCTTTCTTT. Encoded protein: CASRTNKFSFATEAFF.

The J gene is TRBJ1-1, the V gene TRBV7-9, with D tentatively TRBD1 (5 bases). The ends were cut back, 5 bases at V and 11 bases at J, with 15 bases in the middle. The length of the CDR3 is 12 residues. CDR1 and CDR2 (germline): SEHNR, FQNEAQ (reference sequence). This CDR3 reads CASSPADTRAFF. CDR3 sequence (DNA): TGTGCCAGCAGCCCGGCGGACACAAGGGCTTTCTTT.

This clonotype occurred a few times. The rearrangement uses TRBV6-1 and TRBJ2-3; 9 nucleotides match TRBD2. Germline V CDR1 and CDR2: MNHNS, SASEGT. This CDR3 contains 14 residues. V lost 8 bases, J lost 2 bases, and 5 bases stayed unmatched. The DNA for the CDR3 is TGTGCCAGCGGCCTAGCGGGAAACACAGATACGCAGTATTTT. This sequence encodes CASGLAGNTDTQYF.

This clonotype was seen only once. This chain joins TRBV3-1 and TRBJ2-7; weak D call: TRBD1 (5 bases). Germline CDR1 is LGHDT and CDR2 is YNNKEL (reference sequence). The CDR3 covers 13 residues. V was trimmed by 2 bases and J by 3 bases, leaving 8 bases between them. The CDR3 DNA is TGTGCCAGCAGCCAAACAGGCTACTACGAGCAGTACTTC. Translating it yields CASSQTGYYEQYF.

This clonotype came up a few times. The rearrangement uses TRBV11-2 and TRBJ2-1; D is unclear. The germline V gene has CDR1 SGHAT and CDR2 FQNNGV. Trimming stripped 5 bases from V and 0 bases from J, with 11 bases between. The CDR3 consists of 15 residues. The CDR3, as DNA: TGTGCCAGCAGCCCAACCATAAGCTCCTACAATGAGCAGTTCTTC. It encodes CASSPTISSYNEQFF.

This clonotype was counted only a few times. V is TRBV4-3 and J is TRBJ2-7; D possibly uses TRBD1 or TRBD2 (5 bases each). The DNA end favors TRBJ2-4, so the J call may be wrong. The CDR3 spans 16 residues. Per the germline V gene, CDR1 is LGHNA and CDR2 is YSLEER. CDR3 residues: CASSQAGTSDPRIQYF. The CDR3 region has the DNA TGCGCCAGCAGCCAAGCCGGGACCTCGGATCCTCGCATTCAGTACTTC.

This sequence joins TRBV12-3 or TRBV12-4 and TRBJ2-1, with a possible D match to TRBD2 (7 bases). Trimming removed 7 bases at V and 1 base at J, with 20 bases between. The CDR3 has 17 amino acids. For the CDR3, the DNA is TGTGCCAGCACGATCTTTGGGGGCGGGGGATCCTACAATGAGCAGTTCTTC. This translates into CASTIFGGGGSYNEQFF.

This clonotype occurred a few times. This chain connects TRBV4-3 to TRBJ2-7; TRBD2 might be the D (5 bases). Deletions cut 0 bases from V and 1 base from J, with 10 bases between. The germline V gene has CDR1 LGHNA and CDR2 YSLEER. The CDR3 covers 15 residues. CDR3 nucleotides: TGCGCCAGCAGCCAAGAATCCGGGGAATCCTACGAGCAGTACTTC. Encoded protein: CASSQESGESYEQYF.

On this clonotype: This may stem from a read error, because a much larger clone lies one nucleotide away. This rearrangement joins TRBV29-1 to TRBJ2-1, with 8 bases lining up with TRBD1. The germline V gene encodes CDR1 SQVTM and CDR2 ANQGSEA. This CDR3 region has 12 residues. The CDR3 sequence: CGVSTGANEQFF. The CDR3, as DNA: TGCGGCGTTTCGACAGGGGCCAATGAGCAGTTCTTC.